This T cell receptor delta chain was identified in a study of gamma-delta T cells after stem cell transplantation. TCRdb reran clone calling via CATT on the RT-PCR reads. The sample includes 1,000 to 1,500 delta-chain clones, under 3.5% of them seen just once. This clone was observed a few times. The CDR3 is made up of 14 amino acids. The V gene's germline CDR1 is GEAIGNYY and CDR2 EKD. Trimming cost V 0 bases and J 3 bases, with 10 bases left between them. This clonotype was sampled from a human donor. It is not recorded whose cells these are; they may come from a transplant donor. The sample taken for sequencing was gamma-delta T cells. J is TRDJ1 and V is TRDV2, with a weak D call TRDD3 (6 bases). The CDR3 loop reads CACDTVAGADKLIF. In DNA form, the CDR3 reads TGTGCCTGTGACACCGTAGCTGGGGCCGATAAACTCATCTTT.